This T cell receptor (beta chain) was sequenced in a study of T cell changes during pregnancy in multiple sclerosis. This table comes from immunoSEQ multiplex PCR, and its TCRdb copy is limited to in-frame clones, with some not included. This repertoire shows some 80,000 clones, roughly 90% found once; its top ten account for approximately 1%. Germline CDR1 SGHRS, CDR2 YFSETQ. The CDR3 is 15 amino acids. With 3 bases removed from V and 5 bases from J, the gap between germline ends came to 14 bases. The receptor's source is a female donor in good health, enrolled as a control in a pregnancy study. This specimen was peripheral blood, taken in the first trimester of pregnancy. This chain uses TRBV5-1 with TRBJ2-2; D possibly corresponds to TRBD1 (6 bases). CDR3 coding DNA: TGCGCCAGCAGCTCTCCGGGGCAGGGGACCGGGGAGCTGTTTTTT. As protein: CASSSPGQGTGELFF.